A selection of T cell receptor beta chains follows, all from one sample in a study of control samples from healthy donors and cancer patients. Libraries were prepared by immunoSEQ multiplex PCR; TCRdb keeps only in-frame clonotypes and omits some of them. The data contain about 170,000 clones, about nine tenths of them singletons. The sample taken for sequencing was blood. These receptor sequences come from a young woman in good health. The CDR3 runs from the conserved cysteine through the conserved F or W. The D gene is left open where the match is weak. The size field is filled for only some rows; it gives once, few, many or a size class.

cdr3_aa cdr3_nt d_call v_call clone_size j_call
CASSLRGLDYGYTF TGCGCCAGCAGCTTAAGGGGGCTGGACTATGGCTACACCTTC TRBD1 TRBV5-1 NA TRBJ1-2
CASSLSGGGMNTEAFF TGTGCCAGCAGCTTATCAGGGGGCGGGATGAACACTGAAGCTTTCTTT TRBD1 TRBV11-2 NA TRBJ1-1
CASGLAGGPTDTQYF TGCGCCAGCGGACTAGCGGGAGGGCCCACAGATACGCAGTATTTT TRBD2 TRBV5-1 NA TRBJ2-3
CASSPGQRSYEQYF TGTGCCAGCAGCCCGGGACAGCGCTCCTACGAGCAGTACTTC TRBD1 TRBV11-2 NA TRBJ2-7
CSVGVAGYNEQFF TGCAGCGTTGGAGTAGCGGGTTACAATGAGCAGTTCTTC TRBD2 TRBV29-1 NA TRBJ2-1
CASSPTGSNTEAFF TGTGCCAGCAGCCCGACAGGGTCAAACACTGAAGCTTTCTTT TRBD1 TRBV9 NA TRBJ1-1
CASSLGLSQPQHF TGTGCCAGCAGCTTGGGGTTGTCTCAGCCCCAGCATTTT NA TRBV11-2 NA TRBJ1-5
CASSNRNTEAFF TGTGCCAGCTCCAACAGAAACACTGAAGCTTTCTTT NA TRBV18 NA TRBJ1-1
CASSEASHSNQPQHF TGTGCCAGCAGTGAAGCTAGTCATAGCAATCAGCCCCAGCATTTT NA TRBV6-1 NA TRBJ1-5
CASSLWGGRRTGELFF TGTGCCAGCAGTTTATGGGGGGGCCGAAGGACCGGGGAGCTGTTTTTT NA TRBV28 few TRBJ2-2
CASSVATSFGETQYF TGTGCCAGCAGCGTAGCTACTAGCTTCGGAGAGACCCAGTACTTC NA TRBV9 NA TRBJ2-5
CASSPWDRDGGELFF TGTGCCAGCAGCCCCTGGGACAGGGACGGCGGGGAGCTGTTTTTT TRBD1 TRBV11-2 NA TRBJ2-2
CSVGHLNQPQHF TGCAGCGTTGGACACCTGAATCAGCCCCAGCATTTT NA TRBV29-1 medium-sized TRBJ1-5
CASSLDDRGGYTF TGTGCCAGCAGCTTAGACGACAGGGGAGGCTACACCTTC TRBD1 TRBV7-9 few TRBJ1-2
CAWTLQGLGETQYF TGTGCCTGGACCCTGCAGGGGTTGGGGGAGACCCAGTACTTC NA TRBV30 NA TRBJ2-5